These 9 T cell receptor beta chains were sequenced from one sample in a study of CD8 T cells in ankylosing spondylitis. Whole-study findings and limits: A TCR beta motif made of several highly homologous variants seemed typical of ankylosing spondylitis blood.

What these receptors recognize is not known. One entry per CDR3 protein results from TCRdb running MiXCR on the 5' RACE reads. The table lists about 540,000 distinct CDR3 sequences, roughly an eighth of them singletons. The sequenced sample was blood, either unsorted or a sorted T cell fraction (not recorded which). These receptors were taken from a male donor with ankylosing spondylitis.

This clonotype was seen only a few times. The chain recombines TRBV20-1 with TRBJ2-1, with TRBD2 identical over 11 bases. Trimming took 6 bases from V and 8 from J; bases not matched to a gene: 9. In germline, CDR1 is DFQATT, CDR2 SNEGSKA (reference sequence). The CDR3 spans 14 residues. For the CDR3, the DNA is TGCAGTGCGTATACTAGCGGGAGTTCCGATGAGCAGTTCTTC. Its translation: CSAYTSGSSDEQFF.

This clonotype has only a few counts. The chain recombines TRBV2 with TRBJ2-1; TRBD1 is a possible D gene (6 bases). Germline-derived CDR1 and CDR2 are SNHLY and FYNNEI. The CDR3 length is 15 residues. Trimming took off 6 bases at V and 5 bases at J, with 17 bases between the two ends. The CDR3 DNA reads as TGTGCCAGCAGCCGAACCGGGACACCCAACAATGAGCAGTTCTTC. It codes for CASSRTGTPNNEQFF.

The sample holds many counts of this clonotype. This rearrangement joins TRBV29-1 to TRBJ1-5; tentatively, D is TRBD1 (5 bases). Germline CDR1 and CDR2: SQVTM and ANQGSEA. V dropped 1 base and J dropped 7 bases, with 14 bases sitting between them. This CDR3 has 14 residues. The DNA of the CDR3 is TGCAGCGTTGAAGGGACACAAAAATTACAGCCCCAGCATTTT. This translates into CSVEGTQKLQPQHF.

CDR3 nucleotides: TGTGCCAGCAGTTCCATTGAAGGCTACACCTTC. Protein sequence: CASSSIEGYTF. The chain combines TRBV28 with TRBJ1-2; D not resolved. CDR3 length equals 11 residues. Looked up from germline, CDR1 is MDHEN and CDR2 is SYDVKM. The V end lost 4 bases, the J end lost 8 bases, and 8 bases lay between the germline ends.

This chain connects TRBV6-2 or TRBV6-3 to TRBJ2-1, with D unresolved. The CDR3 sequence is 11 residues long. CDR1 MNHEY and CDR2 SVGEGT come from the germline V gene. Trimming cost V 6 bases and J 12 bases, with 12 bases left between them. CDR3 bases: TGTGCCAGCAGCGCATCGGTAGGGCAGTTCTTC. Its translation: CASSASVGQFF.

The table lists this clonotype with a few counts. V gene TRBV7-2 combines with J gene TRBJ2-5; D perhaps matches TRBD2 (5 bases). Trimming took 5 bases from V and 0 from J, leaving 7 bases between them. Germline V CDR1 and CDR2: SGHTA, FQGNSA. CDR3 length: 13 residues. The CDR3 region has the DNA TGTGCCAGCAGCCCTAGCTACCAAGAGACCCAGTACTTC. Its translation: CASSPSYQETQYF. Variable domain in full (rest from reference TRBV7-2 and TRBJ2-5): GAGVSQSPSNKVTEKGKDVELRCDPISGHTALYWYRQSLGQGLEFLIYFQGNSAPDKSGLPSDRFSAERTGGSVSTLTIQRTQQEDSAVYLCASSPSYQETQYFGPGTRLLVL.

This clonotype was seen ten or more times. V usage is TRBV3-1 and J usage is TRBJ1-1, with a tentative D call TRBD1 (5 bases). Per germline, CDR1 LGHDT and CDR2 YNNKEL (reference sequence). The CDR3 consists of 15 residues. Trimming left V 3 bases short and J 5 bases short, with 16 bases between. The CDR3 DNA reads as TGTGCCAGCAGCCAGCGAGGTGGGGGTGGGACTGAAGCTTTCTTT. Its protein is CASSQRGGGGTEAFF.

There are a few counts of this clonotype. The chain employs TRBV11-3 and TRBJ2-7; 9 nucleotides line up with TRBD1. The V gene's germline CDR1 is SGHNT and CDR2 YENEEA. This CDR3 region has 14 residues. With V trimmed by 5 bases and J by 4 bases, 6 bases remained unmatched. CDR3 bases: TGTGCCAGCAGCCTCGGACAGGGGTGGTACGAGCAGTACGTC. Translated: CASSLGQGWYEQYV.

This clonotype was counted between two and nine times. The V and J genes are TRBV15 and TRBJ1-1, with D possibly matching TRBD1 (5 bases). The germline V gene encodes CDR1 LNHNV and CDR2 YYDKDF (reference sequence). This CDR3 spans 15 amino acids. V was cut by 4 bases and J by 1 base, with 13 bases left in between. Here the CDR3 DNA reads TGTGCCACCAGCAATTGGGTGCAGGGGAACACTGAAGCTTTCTTT. Translated: CATSNWVQGNTEAFF.